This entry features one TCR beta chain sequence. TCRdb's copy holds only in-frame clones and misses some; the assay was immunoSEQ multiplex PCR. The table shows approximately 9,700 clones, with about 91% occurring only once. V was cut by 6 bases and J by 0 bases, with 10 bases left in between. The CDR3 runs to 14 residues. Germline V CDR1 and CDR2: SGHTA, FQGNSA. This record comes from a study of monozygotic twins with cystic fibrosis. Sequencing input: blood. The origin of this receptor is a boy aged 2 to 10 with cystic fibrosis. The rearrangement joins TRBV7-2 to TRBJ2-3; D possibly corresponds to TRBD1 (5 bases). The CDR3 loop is CASSPGQSTDTQYF. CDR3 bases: TGTGCCAGCAGTCCCGGACAAAGCACAGATACGCAGTATTTT.